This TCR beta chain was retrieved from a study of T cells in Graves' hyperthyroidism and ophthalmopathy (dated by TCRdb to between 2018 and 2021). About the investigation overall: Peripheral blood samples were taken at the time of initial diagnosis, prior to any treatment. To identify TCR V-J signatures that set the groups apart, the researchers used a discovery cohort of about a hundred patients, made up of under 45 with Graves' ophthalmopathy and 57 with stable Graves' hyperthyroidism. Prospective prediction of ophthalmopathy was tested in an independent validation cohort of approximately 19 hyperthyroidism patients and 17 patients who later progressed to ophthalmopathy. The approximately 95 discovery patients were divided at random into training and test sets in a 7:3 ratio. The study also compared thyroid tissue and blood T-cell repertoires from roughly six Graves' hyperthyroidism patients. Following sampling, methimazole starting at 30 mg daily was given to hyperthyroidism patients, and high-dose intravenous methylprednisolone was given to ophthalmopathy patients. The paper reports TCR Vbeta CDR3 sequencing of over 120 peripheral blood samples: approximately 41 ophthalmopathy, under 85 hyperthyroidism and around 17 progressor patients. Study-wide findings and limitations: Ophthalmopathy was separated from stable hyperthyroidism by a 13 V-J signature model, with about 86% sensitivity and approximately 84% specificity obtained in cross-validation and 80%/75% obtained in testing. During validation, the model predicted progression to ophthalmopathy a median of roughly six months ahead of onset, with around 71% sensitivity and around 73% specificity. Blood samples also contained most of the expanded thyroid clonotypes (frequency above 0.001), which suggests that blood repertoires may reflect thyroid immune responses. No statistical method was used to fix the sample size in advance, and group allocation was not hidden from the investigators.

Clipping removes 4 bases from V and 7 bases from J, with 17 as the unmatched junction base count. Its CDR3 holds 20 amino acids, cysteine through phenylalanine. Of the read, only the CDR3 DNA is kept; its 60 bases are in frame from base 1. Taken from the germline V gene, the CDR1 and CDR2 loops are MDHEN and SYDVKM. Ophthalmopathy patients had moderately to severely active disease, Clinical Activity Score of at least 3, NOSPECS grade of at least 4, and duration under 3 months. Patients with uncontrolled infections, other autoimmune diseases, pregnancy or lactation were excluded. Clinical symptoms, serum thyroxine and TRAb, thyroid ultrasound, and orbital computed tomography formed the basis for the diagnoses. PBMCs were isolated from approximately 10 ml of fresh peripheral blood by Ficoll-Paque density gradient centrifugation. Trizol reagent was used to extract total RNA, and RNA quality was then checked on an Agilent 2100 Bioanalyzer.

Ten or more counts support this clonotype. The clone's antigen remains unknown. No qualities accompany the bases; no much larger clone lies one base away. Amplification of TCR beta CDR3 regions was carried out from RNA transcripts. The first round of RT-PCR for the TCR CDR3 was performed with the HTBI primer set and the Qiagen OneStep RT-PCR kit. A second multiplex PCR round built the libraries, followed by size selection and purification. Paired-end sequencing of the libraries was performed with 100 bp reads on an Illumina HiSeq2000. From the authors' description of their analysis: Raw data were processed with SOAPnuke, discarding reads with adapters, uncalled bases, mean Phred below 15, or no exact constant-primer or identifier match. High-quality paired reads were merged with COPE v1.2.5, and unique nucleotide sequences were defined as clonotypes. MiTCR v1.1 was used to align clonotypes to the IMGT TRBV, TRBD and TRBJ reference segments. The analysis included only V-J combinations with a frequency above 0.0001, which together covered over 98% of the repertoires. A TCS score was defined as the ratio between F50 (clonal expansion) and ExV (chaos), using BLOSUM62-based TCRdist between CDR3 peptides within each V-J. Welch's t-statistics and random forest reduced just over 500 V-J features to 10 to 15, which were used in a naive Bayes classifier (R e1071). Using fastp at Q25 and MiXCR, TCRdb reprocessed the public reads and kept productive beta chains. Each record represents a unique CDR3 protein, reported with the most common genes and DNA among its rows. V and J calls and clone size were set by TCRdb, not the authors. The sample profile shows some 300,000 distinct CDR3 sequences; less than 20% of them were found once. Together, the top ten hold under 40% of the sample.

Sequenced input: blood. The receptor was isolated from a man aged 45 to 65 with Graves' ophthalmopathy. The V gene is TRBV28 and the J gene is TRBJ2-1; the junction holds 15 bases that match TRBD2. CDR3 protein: CASSSAGLAGGPGLLNEQFF. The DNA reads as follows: TGTGCCAGCAGTTCCGCCGGACTAGCGGGAGGGCCGGGTTTGCTTAATGAGCAGTTCTTC.